The clone carrying this T cell receptor (beta chain) was seen a handful of times. Its target is not known. Multiplex PCR with BIOMED2 TRB-A/B primer pools amplified TRB rearrangements. TCRdb redid the calling of the multiplex PCR reads with MiXCR, one entry per CDR3 protein. The sample yields about 16,000 distinct CDR3 sequences, around a quarter seen once. TRB was amplified from about 260-540 ng of blood genomic DNA. Trimming left V 5 bases short and J 4 bases short, with 12 bases between. The CDR3 has 14 residues. Germline assignment: CDR1 SEHNR and CDR2 FQNEAQ (reference sequence). This entry comes from a study of T and B cells in COVID-19 patients. Study context: Most recovered patients had mild to moderate COVID-19 treated as outpatients.

Whole-study findings and limits: Patients with COVID-19 reportedly showed strongly skewed T cell receptor beta variable and joining gene usage.

This chain connects TRBV7-9 to TRBJ1-3, with a weak D call TRBD1 (6 bases). Sequenced: blood. The TCR originated in a human donor who had recovered from COVID-19. CDR3: CASSQSGAGNTIYF. CDR3 nucleotides: TGTGCCAGCAGCCAGTCGGGGGCAGGAAACACCATATATTTT. The variable domain in full, with the rest retrieved from reference TRBV7-9 and TRBJ1-3, is DTGVSQNPRHKITKRGQNVTFRCDPISEHNRLYWYRQTLGQGPEFLTYFQNEAQLEKSRLLSDRFSAERPKGSFSTLEIQRTEQGDSAMYLCASSQSGAGNTIYFGEGSWLTVV.